A selection of T cell receptor beta chains follows, all from one sample in a study of blood T cell repertoires in COVID-19. Sequencing used immunoSEQ multiplex PCR; TCRdb keeps in-frame clones, though not all of them. The sample lists under 200,000 clones, roughly 84% occurring once. Sequencing was carried out using PBMCs or T cells enriched from blood (not recorded which). These receptors were taken from a man in his 60s who had recovered from COVID-19. CDR3s include the opening cysteine and the closing phenylalanine or tryptophan. D genes are given only for firm matches. Rows may omit the clone size; those that give it use once, few, many or a size class.

TRBV6-5	TRBJ1-6	.	.	CASSPFPDNSPLHF	TGTGCCAGCAGTCCCTTCCCAGATAATTCACCCCTCCACTTT
TRBV27	TRBJ2-3	.	.	CASSSRQRGIKDTQYF	TGTGCCAGCAGTTCCCGGCAACGGGGGATTAAGGATACGCAGTATTTT
TRBV5-4	TRBJ1-5	.	.	CAWKGSNQPQHF	TGTGCTTGGAAGGGGAGCAATCAGCCCCAGCATTTT
TRBV28	TRBJ2-6	.	.	CASSLLRGGISGANVLTF	TGTGCCAGCAGTTTATTACGCGGGGGCATATCTGGGGCCAACGTCCTGACTTTC
TRBV19	TRBJ2-1	TRBD1	.	CASKRDSLSYLYNEQFF	TGTGCCAGTAAGAGGGACAGCTTGAGTTACTTATACAATGAGCAGTTCTTC
TRBV28	TRBJ2-6	.	.	CATLPPGGANVLTF	TGTGCCACCCTCCCTCCGGGTGGGGCCAACGTCCTGACTTTC
TRBV28	TRBJ1-1	.	many	CASSLPGALGRAFF	TGTGCCAGCAGTTTACCAGGGGCCCTTGGTCGGGCTTTCTTT
TRBV3-1/TRBV3-2	TRBJ1-5	.	.	CASSQDLAFGQPQHF	TGTGCCAGCAGCCAAGATCTGGCTTTTGGTCAGCCCCAGCATTTT
TRBV6-5	TRBJ1-5	.	few	CASSRDSNSNQPQHF	TGTGCCAGCAGTAGAGACTCAAATAGCAATCAGCCCCAGCATTTT
TRBV7-3	TRBJ2-1	TRBD2	once	CASSLRGSAYNEQFF	TGTGCCAGCAGCTTACGCGGGAGCGCCTACAATGAGCAGTTCTTC
TRBV19	TRBJ1-5	.	.	CASSIDRGGLSNQPQHF	TGTGCCAGTAGTATCGACCGCGGGGGGCTTAGCAATCAGCCCCAGCATTTT
TRBV6-5	TRBJ1-3	.	.	CASSYSRVAGNTIYF	TGTGCCAGCAGTTACTCGAGGGTGGCTGGAAACACCATATATTTT
TRBV15	TRBJ2-3	TRBD1	once	CATSRDAAGGTVDTQYF	TGTGCCACCAGCAGAGATGCGGCAGGGGGCACGGTAGATACGCAGTATTTT
TRBV29-1	TRBJ1-2	.	.	CSVEEGQGGGYTF	TGCAGCGTTGAAGAGGGCCAGGGCGGAGGCTACACCTTC
TRBV5-4	TRBJ2-7	.	.	CASSLTRIDEQYF	TGTGCCAGCAGCTTGACCAGGATCGACGAGCAGTACTTC
TRBV24-1	TRBJ2-1	TRBD2	.	CATSDSSRPTSGKGSYNEQFF	TGTGCCACCAGTGACTCCTCCCGACCGACTAGCGGGAAGGGCTCCTACAATGAGCAGTTCTTC
TRBV5-5	TRBJ1-2	.	few	CASSRDLGIYGYTF	TGTGCCAGCAGCCGGGACTTAGGGATCTATGGCTACACCTTC
TRBV5-1	TRBJ1-5	.	.	CASSLSGFQPQHF	TGCGCCAGCAGCTTGAGCGGTTTCCAGCCCCAGCATTTT
TRBV28	TRBJ1-5	TRBD1	.	CASSLPRGRNQPQHF	TGTGCCAGCAGTTTGCCCAGGGGGAGGAATCAGCCCCAGCATTTT
TRBV7-3	TRBJ2-3	TRBD2	.	CASSPTSGHSTDTQYF	TGTGCCAGCAGTCCGACTAGCGGGCACAGCACAGATACGCAGTATTTT
TRBV27	TRBJ2-7	.	.	CASTPVGTTYEQYF	TGTGCCAGCACCCCAGTCGGGACAACCTACGAGCAGTACTTC
TRBV19	TRBJ2-7	TRBD2	.	CASSTHRGGYEQYF	TGTGCCAGTAGTACTCACCGGGGGGGCTACGAGCAGTACTTC
TRBV11-2	TRBJ2-7	.	many	CASSPGQFSYEQYF	TGTGCCAGCAGCCCCGGACAGTTCTCCTACGAGCAGTACTTC
TRBV27	TRBJ2-5	.	.	CASRPSNFPAQYF	TGTGCCAGCAGGCCTAGCAACTTTCCGGCCCAGTACTTC
TRBV6-5	TRBJ1-1	TRBD1	.	CASSTDRGAEAFF	TGTGCCAGCAGTACAGACAGGGGGGCTGAAGCTTTCTTT
TRBV7-9	TRBJ2-5	TRBD1	.	CASSFRQGQETQYF	TGTGCCAGCAGCTTCAGACAGGGCCAAGAGACCCAGTACTTC
TRBV5-5	TRBJ1-6	.	.	CASSLQVTDSPLHF	TGTGCCAGCAGCTTGCAGGTAACGGATTCACCCCTCCACTTT
TRBV9	TRBJ2-3	.	few	CASSVRGTDTQYF	TGTGCCAGCAGCGTAAGGGGAACAGATACGCAGTATTTT
TRBV20-1	TRBJ2-1	.	.	CSAHFRNEQFF	TGCAGTGCTCACTTTCGAAATGAGCAGTTCTTC
TRBV4-2	TRBJ2-7	.	.	CASSQDLTVAYEQYF	TGTGCCAGCAGCCAAGATCTGACAGTTGCCTACGAGCAGTACTTC
TRBV9	TRBJ2-5	.	.	CASSVGGTSSETQYF	TGTGCCAGCAGCGTAGGGGGAACTAGTTCAGAGACCCAGTACTTC
TRBV5-1	TRBJ1-4	TRBD1	.	CASSLAGDSTNEKLFF	TGCGCCAGCAGCTTGGCCGGGGACAGCACTAATGAAAAACTGTTTTTT
TRBV7-8	TRBJ1-6	TRBD1	.	CASSPDRVNSPLHF	TGTGCCAGCAGCCCGGACAGGGTAAATTCACCCCTCCACTTT
TRBV15	TRBJ1-4	TRBD1	.	CATSAGQSNEKLFF	TGTGCCACCAGCGCGGGACAGTCTAATGAAAAACTGTTTTTT
TRBV7-2	TRBJ2-3	.	.	CASSTRTGGDTQYF	TGTGCCAGCAGCACCAGGACAGGAGGGGATACGCAGTATTTT
TRBV7-9	TRBJ2-1	TRBD2	.	CASSLAGLGEQFF	TGTGCCAGCAGCTTAGCAGGACTAGGTGAGCAGTTCTTC
TRBV5-4	TRBJ1-2	.	.	CASSLVGERWGYTF	TGTGCCAGCAGCTTGGTCGGGGAAAGATGGGGCTACACCTTC
TRBV6-1	TRBJ1-1	.	.	CASSESGGRTEAFF	TGTGCCAGCAGTGAATCGGGGGGGCGCACTGAAGCTTTCTTT
TRBV5-6	TRBJ2-7	.	few	CASSFGRGDYEQYF	TGTGCCAGCAGCTTCGGTAGGGGCGACTACGAGCAGTACTTC
TRBV29-1	TRBJ2-2	TRBD1	.	CSVIRDSGRELFF	TGCAGCGTTATCCGGGACAGTGGCCGGGAGCTGTTTTTT
TRBV14	TRBJ1-4	TRBD1	.	CASSLRQGANEKLFF	TGTGCCAGCAGCCTCCGACAGGGTGCTAATGAAAAACTGTTTTTT
TRBV28	TRBJ2-5	.	.	CASSLSGWETQYF	TGTGCCAGCAGTTTATCAGGGTGGGAGACCCAGTACTTC
TRBV5-6	TRBJ1-3	.	.	CASSFGQLSGNTIYF	TGTGCCAGCAGCTTCGGACAGCTCTCTGGAAACACCATATATTTT
TRBV7-6	TRBJ2-5	.	.	CASSFNLGGVGETQYF	TGTGCCAGCAGCTTTAATCTAGGAGGGGTTGGGGAGACCCAGTACTTC
TRBV6-5	TRBJ1-2	TRBD1	.	CASSPTGDYGYTF	TGTGCCAGCAGTCCTACAGGGGACTATGGCTACACCTTC